One and the same sample provided the 23 T cell receptor beta chains below, sequenced in a study of T cells in localized non-small cell lung cancer. This table comes from immunoSEQ multiplex PCR, and its TCRdb copy is limited to in-frame clones, with some not included. The table lists tens of thousands of clones, just over 85% of them singletons. The sample in question was peripheral blood, obtained before any cancer treatment. The receptors come from a male donor at least 60 years old with stage III lung adenocarcinoma.

The chain couples TRBV7-8 to TRBJ2-3; TRBD1 matches 7 bases. The CDR3 consists of 13 residues. Germline V gives CDR1 SGHVS, CDR2 FQNEAQ. The V gene end was trimmed by 5 bases and the J gene end by 6 bases; junction bases not matched to a gene: 5. CDR3 loop: CASSARGGDTQYF. Written as DNA, the CDR3 is TGTGCCAGCAGCGCCCGAGGGGGCGATACGCAGTATTTT.

The chain employs TRBV5-1 and TRBJ2-7, with a tentative D call TRBD2 (6 bases). Germline-derived CDR1 and CDR2 are SGHRS and YFSETQ. This CDR3 is 13 amino acids long. V was cut by 4 bases and J by 3 bases, with 11 bases left in between. The CDR3 region has the DNA TGCGCCAGCAGCCACGGGGGTATCTACGAGCAGTACTTC. Protein sequence: CASSHGGIYEQYF.

The chain joins TRBV5-1 to TRBJ1-2; TRBD1 might be the D (5 bases). The V end was cut by 4 bases, the J end by 2 bases, with 15 bases between. CDR1 and CDR2 from the germline V gene are SGHRS and YFSETQ. This CDR3 region has 15 residues. CDR3 region: CASSPDGGMNYGYTF. DNA of the CDR3: TGCGCCAGCAGCCCGGACGGGGGGATGAACTATGGCTACACCTTC.

The chain carries TRBV9 and TRBJ2-5, with 13 bases aligning to TRBD2. Germline values: CDR1 SGDLS, CDR2 YYNGEE. The CDR3 is 16 amino acids. The V segment lost 7 bases and the J segment 1 base; nucleotides outside the gene matches: 7. The CDR3 DNA follows: TGTGCCAGCGGCGGGACTAGCGGGATGGGCCAAGAGACCCAGTACTTC. This translates into CASGGTSGMGQETQYF.

In the case of this clone: The same CDR3 can be traced to other DNA sequences in this sample. The rearrangement uses TRBV9 and TRBJ2-2; no reliable D call. The CDR3 runs to 15 residues. The germline CDR1 and CDR2 sequences are SGDLS and YYNGEE. V lost 0 bases to trimming and J lost 1 base, with 7 bases between them. Here the CDR3 DNA reads TGTGCCAGCAGCGTAGGGACGGTGAACACCGGGGAGCTGTTTTTT. Translating gives CASSVGTVNTGELFF.

The chain is built from TRBV19 and TRBJ1-2, with 7 bases matching TRBD1. With V trimmed by 7 bases and J by 6 bases, 14 bases remained unmatched. Germline-derived CDR1 and CDR2 are LNHDA and SQIVND (reference sequence). CDR3 size: 15 residues. The CDR3 bases are TGTGCCAGTACCCCAACTACAGGGGTCGGAAATGGCTACACCTTC. It yields the protein CASTPTTGVGNGYTF.

The J gene is TRBJ2-3, the V gene TRBV6-1, with 16 positions matching TRBD2. The CDR3 covers 18 residues. Per the germline V gene, CDR1 is MNHNS and CDR2 is SASEGT. J gave up 3 bases and V 2 bases, and 5 bases lay outside the gene matches. CDR3 loop: CASSERGLAGGRTDTQYF. CDR3 DNA sequence: TGTGCCAGCAGTGAAAGGGGACTAGCGGGAGGGAGAACAGATACGCAGTATTTT.

The gene calls are TRBV5-6 and TRBJ1-2; D ambiguous. The CDR3 consists of 13 residues. Germline CDR1 SGHDT, CDR2 YYEEEE. V lost 10 bases to trimming and J lost 4 bases, with 17 bases between them. CDR3 coding DNA: TGTGCCGGCCGGCCAAGAATCGGCTATGGCTACACCTTC. Translating gives CAGRPRIGYGYTF.

J is TRBJ2-2 and V is TRBV6-6; maybe TRBD2 (5 bases). This CDR3 is 15 amino acids long. Trimming cost V 5 bases and J 2 bases, with 12 bases left between them. Germline values: CDR1 MNHNY, CDR2 SVGAGI (reference sequence). Here the CDR3 reads CASSRTRLNTGELFF. Written as DNA, the CDR3 is TGTGCCAGCAGTAGGACTCGTCTCAACACCGGGGAGCTGTTTTTT.

This clone appeared a single time. The CDR3, as DNA: TGCGCCAGCAGCCAAGAAGGAAGCGGACCCGTTTACGAGCAGTACTTC. The encoded protein is CASSQEGSGPVYEQYF. The chain carries TRBV4-1 and TRBJ2-7, with D maybe TRBD2 (5 bases). V lost 0 bases, J lost 4 bases, and 16 bases lay in between. Looked up from germline, CDR1 is MGHRA and CDR2 is YSYEKL. This CDR3 spans 16 amino acids.

The chain recombines TRBV5-6 with TRBJ1-4; no clear D. This CDR3 has 14 amino acids. Deletions cut 3 bases from V and 0 bases from J, with 6 bases between. Germline lookup yields CDR1 SGHDT and CDR2 YYEEEE. The CDR3 reads CASSSVATNEKLFF. The CDR3 DNA reads TGTGCCAGCAGCTCAGTCGCAACTAATGAAAAACTGTTTTTT. The whole variable domain, remainder taken from reference TRBV5-6 and TRBJ1-4, is DAGVTQSPTHLIKTRGQQVTLRCSPKSGHDTVSWYQQALGQGPQFIFQYYEEEERQRGNFPDRFSGHQFPNYSSELNVNALLLGDSALYLCASSSVATNEKLFFGSGTQLSVL.

The chain links TRBV7-9 to TRBJ1-1; 7 bases align to TRBD1. This CDR3 spans 15 amino acids. The germline CDR1 and CDR2 sequences are SEHNR and FQNEAQ (reference sequence). Trimming removed 1 base from V and 5 bases from J; junction bases left unmatched: 7. CDR3 nucleotide sequence: TGTGCCAGCAGCTTAGGGGGTATGGGACAGACTGAAGCTTTCTTT. As protein: CASSLGGMGQTEAFF.

The chain joins TRBV2 to TRBJ1-6; no reliable D call. From germline, CDR1 is SNHLY and CDR2 FYNNEI. The CDR3 length is 16 residues. The V and J ends lost 6 bases and 4 bases respectively, with 16 bases between them. The CDR3 loop is CASSPRQLGYNSPLHF. The CDR3 DNA reads as TGTGCCAGCAGCCCCCGGCAGTTGGGATATAATTCACCCCTCCACTTT.

V and J are TRBV10-3 and TRBJ1-2, with a possible D match to TRBD1 (5 bases). Trimming shortened V by 7 bases and J by 7 bases, and 10 bases separated the two germline ends. CDR3 length equals 11 residues. The germline CDR1 and CDR2 sequences are ENHRY and SYGVKD. DNA of the CDR3: TGTGCCATCAATAGGGACGGTGGCTACACCTTC. This encodes CAINRDGGYTF.

The chain carries TRBV6-5 and TRBJ2-7, with 11 bases identical to TRBD2. Germline V CDR1 and CDR2: MNHEY, SVGAGI. V shed 4 bases and J 7 bases; nucleotides not matched to a gene: 9. This CDR3 comprises 15 residues. CDR3 sequence reads: CASSFRLAGPGEQYF. In DNA, the CDR3 is TGTGCCAGCAGTTTCCGACTAGCGGGGCCGGGGGAGCAGTACTTC.

The chain joins TRBV14 to TRBJ2-7; D gene unclear. Trimming took off 7 bases at V and 2 bases at J, with 6 bases between the two ends. The CDR3 is 11 amino acids. Germline CDR1 SGHDN, CDR2 FVKESK. The CDR3 loop is CASNFPYEQYF. The CDR3 bases are TGTGCCAGCAATTTCCCCTACGAGCAGTACTTC.

The chain carries TRBV28 and TRBJ2-6; a weak D match, TRBD1 (6 bases). Trimming took off 6 bases at V and 3 bases at J, with 12 bases between the two ends. CDR1 MDHEN and CDR2 SYDVKM come from the germline V gene. CDR3 length equals 15 residues. The CDR3 DNA follows: TGTGCCAGCAGCCCTGGACAGATTGGGGCCAACGTCCTGACTTTC. It translates to CASSPGQIGANVLTF.

The chain uses TRBV25-1 and TRBJ1-1; 8 bases match TRBD1. The CDR3 is 15 residues long. Germline V gene data show CDR1 as MGHDK and CDR2 as SYGVNS. Trimming took 2 bases from V and 4 from J; bases not matched to a gene: 6. This chain's CDR3 is CASSETIGTGTEAFF. The CDR3 DNA sequence: TGTGCCAGCAGTGAAACGATTGGGACAGGCACTGAAGCTTTCTTT.

V and J are TRBV11-2 and TRBJ2-7; D is ambiguous. The V end was cut by 5 bases, the J end by 4 bases, with 6 bases between. CDR1 and CDR2 from the germline V gene are SGHAT and FQNNGV. This CDR3 has 11 residues. The CDR3 is CASSTLYEQYF. In nucleotides, the CDR3 is TGTGCCAGCAGCACCTTATACGAGCAGTACTTC. The whole variable domain, filled in from reference TRBV11-2 and TRBJ2-7, reads EAGVAQSPRYKIIEKRQSVAFWCNPISGHATLYWYQQILGQGPKLLIQFQNNGVVDDSQLPKDRFSAERLKGVDSTLKIQPAKLEDSAVYLCASSTLYEQYFGPGTRLTVT.

This clone was counted a few times. The chain is built from TRBV5-1 and TRBJ1-2; 11 bases match TRBD1. Trimming removed 4 bases from V and 6 bases from J; junction bases left unmatched: 5. The CDR3 is made up of 14 amino acids. Germline V CDR1 and CDR2: SGHRS, YFSETQ. CDR3 nucleotides: TGCGCCAGCAGCCCAGGACAGGGGGCGGATGGCTACACCTTC. Its protein product is CASSPGQGADGYTF.

The chain is built from TRBV5-6 and TRBJ2-2; TRBD1 might be the D (6 bases). Germline CDR1 is SGHDT and CDR2 is YYEEEE. V was trimmed by 0 bases and J by 5 bases, leaving 11 bases between them. This CDR3 has 15 amino acids. This chain's CDR3 is CASSLGFQGTGELFF. The DNA for the CDR3 is TGTGCCAGCAGCTTGGGATTCCAGGGGACCGGGGAGCTGTTTTTT. Based on the CDR3 plus reference TRBV5-6 and TRBJ2-2, the full variable domain is DAGVTQSPTHLIKTRGQQVTLRCSPKSGHDTVSWYQQALGQGPQFIFQYYEEEERQRGNFPDRFSGHQFPNYSSELNVNALLLGDSALYLCASSLGFQGTGELFFGEGSRLTVL.

The chain combines TRBV12-5 with TRBJ2-1; tentative D call: TRBD1 (5 bases). CDR3 size: 14 residues. Germline CDR1 and CDR2: LGHNT and FRNRAP. V was trimmed by 3 bases and J by 2 bases, leaving 8 bases between them. CDR3 residues: CASGLGAAYNEQFF. The CDR3 DNA reads as TGTGCTAGTGGTTTAGGGGCGGCCTACAATGAGCAGTTCTTC. Full variable domain (missing parts from reference TRBV12-5 and TRBJ2-1): DARVTQTPRHKVTEMGQEVTMRCQPILGHNTVFWYRQTMMQGLELLAYFRNRAPLDDSGMPKDRFSAEMPDATLATLKIQPSEPRDSAVYFCASGLGAAYNEQFFGPGTRLTVL.

A single count supports this clone. J is TRBJ2-6 and V is TRBV19; the D call may be TRBD1 or TRBD2 (5 bases each). This CDR3 spans 16 amino acids. V was trimmed by 4 bases and J by 0 bases, leaving 10 bases between them. The V gene's germline CDR1 is LNHDA and CDR2 SQIVND (reference sequence). The CDR3 DNA reads as TGTGCCAGTAGTAGGGACGGCAGCTCTGGGGCCAACGTCCTGACTTTC. Translating gives CASSRDGSSGANVLTF. Filled out from reference TRBV19 and TRBJ2-6, the complete variable domain reads DGGITQSPKYLFRKEGQNVTLSCEQNLNHDAMYWYRQDPGQGLRLIYYSQIVNDFQKGDIAEGYSVSREKKESFPLTVTSAQKNPTAFYLCASSRDGSSGANVLTFGAGSRLTVL.